Listed here are 12 T cell receptor beta chains from one sample, sequenced in a study of identical twins listed by TCRdb under 2016. Library generation was performed with 5' RACE. Data came from an Illumina HiSeq 2000. TCRdb took the public reads, trimmed them with fastp at Q25, ran MiXCR for clone calling and kept in-frame beta chains. Rows matching on CDR3 protein sequence are summarized as one entry with the most common DNA and genes. The sample profile shows around 20,000 distinct CDR3 sequences; just under 70% of them were found once. Over 4.5% of the sample rests with the top ten. The sequenced sample was memory (CD45RO+) T cells sorted from blood. The cell subset or site label, read with the paper, signifies: CD45RO+ enriched T cells. The receptors come from a woman in her late teens or twenties in good health. This table probably holds off-target reads from a library built for another chain.

In its sample, this clonotype was seen once. The chain links TRBV5-1 to TRBJ2-3; tentatively, D is TRBD1 (6 bases). The V end lost 6 bases, the J end lost 0 bases, and 11 bases lay between the germline ends. This CDR3 spans 14 amino acids. The germline gives CDR1 SGHRS, CDR2 YFSETQ. The CDR3 sequence is CASKDRTSTDTQYF. In DNA, the CDR3 is TGCGCCAGCAAGGACAGAACTAGCACAGATACGCAGTATTTT.

Written as DNA, the CDR3 is TGTGCCAGCAGTTACGGGGCAGTCTCCTACGAGCAGTACTTC. Translation: CASSYGAVSYEQYF. The rearrangement links TRBV6-2 or TRBV6-3 to TRBJ2-7; a weak D match, TRBD1 (5 bases). Germline V gene lookup returns CDR1 MNHEY and CDR2 SVGEGT. V gave up 2 bases and J gave up 0 bases, with 8 bases separating them. The CDR3 is 14 amino acids.

V is TRBV20-1 and J is TRBJ2-1; no clear D. The CDR3 covers 13 residues. The V end was cut by 5 bases, the J end by 6 bases, with 14 bases between. The germline V gene has CDR1 DFQATT and CDR2 SNEGSKA (reference sequence). CDR3 loop: CSAPLGPINEQFF. The CDR3 DNA follows: TGCAGTGCTCCCCTTGGACCAATCAATGAGCAGTTCTTC.

The chain combines TRBV6-2 or TRBV6-3 with TRBJ2-1; 9 nucleotides match TRBD2. Germline values: CDR1 MNHEY, CDR2 SVGEGT. V was clipped by 4 bases and J by 7 bases; unmatched bases: 5. The CDR3 has 14 amino acids. CDR3 bases: TGTGCCAGCAGTTCTAGCGGGATAGTAAATGAGCAGTTCTTC. It translates to CASSSSGIVNEQFF.

The V gene is TRBV7-6, the J gene TRBJ2-6, with D unresolved. The CDR3 runs to 16 residues. Trimming removed 4 bases from V and 0 bases from J, with 10 bases in between. Germline V gene sequence: CDR1 SGHVS, CDR2 FNYEAQ. CDR3 sequence: CASSSLTRSGANVLTF. The CDR3 DNA reads TGTGCCAGCAGCTCTTTGACTCGCTCTGGGGCCAACGTCCTGACTTTC.

This clonotype appeared once. The V call is TRBV28, the J call TRBJ2-3; 11 nucleotides match TRBD2. There are 17 residues in the CDR3. The germline V gene has CDR1 MDHEN and CDR2 SYDVKM. The V gene end was trimmed by 6 bases and the J gene end by 2 bases; junction bases not matched to a gene: 10. The CDR3 nucleotides read TGTGCCAGCAGCTACTCTCTGGGACTAGCGGTCACAGATACGCAGTATTTT. Translation gives CASSYSLGLAVTDTQYF. Combining the CDR3 with reference TRBV28 and TRBJ2-3 gives the whole variable domain DVKVTQSSRYLVKRTGEKVFLECVQDMDHENMFWYRQDPGLGLRLIYFSYDVKMKEKGDIPEGYSVSREKKERFSLILESASTNQTSMYLCASSYSLGLAVTDTQYFGPGTRLTVL.

The chain uses TRBV13 and TRBJ2-3; the D gene is possibly TRBD1 (5 bases). This CDR3 has 14 residues. Trimming took off 8 bases at V and 5 bases at J, with 17 bases between the two ends. Germline assignment: CDR1 PRHDT and CDR2 FYEKMQ (reference sequence). CDR3: CASRTQELKDTQYF. The CDR3 bases are TGTGCCAGCCGAACACAGGAGCTAAAAGATACGCAGTATTTT.

V usage is TRBV2 and J usage is TRBJ2-1; 9 positions match TRBD2. CDR3 length: 14 amino acids. With V trimmed by 4 bases and J by 8 bases, 6 bases remained unmatched. Germline values: CDR1 SNHLY, CDR2 FYNNEI. The chain's CDR3 is CASSAAGGHHEQFF. CDR3 sequence (DNA): TGTGCCAGCAGTGCGGCGGGAGGGCACCATGAGCAGTTCTTC.

The chain combines TRBV6-2 or TRBV6-3 with TRBJ2-7; D is uncertain. CDR1 and CDR2 (germline): MNHEY, SVGEGT. This CDR3 spans 12 amino acids. The V end lost 8 bases, the J end lost 1 base, and 9 bases lay between the germline ends. This CDR3 reads CASGRQSYEQYF. The CDR3 nucleotides are TGTGCCAGCGGCCGACAATCCTACGAGCAGTACTTC.

This clonotype was seen just once. The J gene is TRBJ2-1, the V gene TRBV27; unclear D gene. The germline V gene encodes CDR1 MNHEY and CDR2 SMNVEV (reference sequence). V gave up 4 bases and J gave up 9 bases, with 13 bases separating them. This CDR3 region has 13 residues. CDR3 residues: CASSWSRGTEQFF. DNA for the CDR3: TGTGCCAGCAGTTGGTCGCGAGGTACTGAGCAGTTCTTC.

The CDR3 bases are TGTGCCAGCTCACCAGGGATCAGGACAGGGGGCCACGAGCAGTACTTC. Its protein is CASSPGIRTGGHEQYF. The V and J genes are TRBV18 and TRBJ2-7, with TRBD1 matching 11 bases. With V trimmed by 2 bases and J by 5 bases, 8 bases remained unmatched. Germline loops: CDR1 KGHSH, CDR2 LQKENI. The CDR3 is 16 amino acids.

The sample holds one count of this clonotype. The rearrangement joins TRBV20-1 to TRBJ2-7, with D maybe TRBD2 (5 bases). The CDR3 totals 13 residues. Germline V gives CDR1 DFQATT, CDR2 SNEGSKA (reference sequence). Trimming removed 3 bases from V and 3 bases from J, with 12 bases in between. The CDR3 coding sequence is TGCAGTGCTAGTGGGGAGTTGCGCTACGAGCAGTACTTC. This gives the protein CSASGELRYEQYF.